In this sample, the clone carrying this TCR beta chain turned up once. The data originate from a study of blood T cell repertoires in COVID-19. At the level of the study: COVID-19 samples collected from the United States, Italy and Spain covered acute and convalescent phases. The cDNA or gDNA used as material had been derived from T cells, B-cell-depleted T cells, or PBMCs.

Original handling: Estimation of nucleated cell counts was performed using reference gene primer amplification. Clones were read by immunoSEQ multiplex PCR, and TCRdb kept only the in-frame ones, dropping some. Clone size and the V and J calls come from that table; the DNA yielded D and trimming. Seen here are roughly 120,000 clones, about 83% observed once, and the top ten hold roughly 3.9%. Trimming took off 5 bases at V and 0 bases at J, with 13 bases between the two ends. Per the germline V gene, CDR1 is SEHNR and CDR2 is FQNEAQ (reference sequence). This CDR3 comprises 16 residues. The sample consisted of peripheral blood. The chain employs TRBV7-9 and TRBJ2-2, with D maybe TRBD1 (6 bases). The source is a man aged 60 to 75 with acute or convalescent COVID-19. The CDR3 loop reads CASSPRGGPNTGELFF. The DNA for the CDR3 is TGTGCCAGCAGCCCTCGAGGGGGTCCGAACACCGGGGAGCTGTTTTTT.